This note documents a single T cell receptor beta chain sequence. Germline and junction disagree at one end, which may indicate a read error. The sample comes from a study of blood T cells in healthy people across ages. The CDR3 spans 8 residues. Germline CDR1 is LNHNV and CDR2 is YYDKDF (reference sequence). Primed by a sample-barcoded 5' primer and a J-beta primer mix, a second PCR proceeded for 7 to 11 cycles. TCRdb re-analysed the 5' RACE reads in MiXCR, keeping a single row per CDR3 protein. The sample gives roughly 1 million distinct CDR3 sequences, 20% to 25% of which show up once; 0.75% is in the top ten. These same records also appear under a second study, on T cells of mothers and their children.

Sequencing was carried out using blood. This chain joins TRBV15 and TRBJ1-5; D is uncertain. This sequence originates from a girl aged 2 to 10 in good health. The CDR3 sequence: CSNQSQHF. CDR3 nucleotides: TGTAGCAATCAGTCCCAGCATTTT.